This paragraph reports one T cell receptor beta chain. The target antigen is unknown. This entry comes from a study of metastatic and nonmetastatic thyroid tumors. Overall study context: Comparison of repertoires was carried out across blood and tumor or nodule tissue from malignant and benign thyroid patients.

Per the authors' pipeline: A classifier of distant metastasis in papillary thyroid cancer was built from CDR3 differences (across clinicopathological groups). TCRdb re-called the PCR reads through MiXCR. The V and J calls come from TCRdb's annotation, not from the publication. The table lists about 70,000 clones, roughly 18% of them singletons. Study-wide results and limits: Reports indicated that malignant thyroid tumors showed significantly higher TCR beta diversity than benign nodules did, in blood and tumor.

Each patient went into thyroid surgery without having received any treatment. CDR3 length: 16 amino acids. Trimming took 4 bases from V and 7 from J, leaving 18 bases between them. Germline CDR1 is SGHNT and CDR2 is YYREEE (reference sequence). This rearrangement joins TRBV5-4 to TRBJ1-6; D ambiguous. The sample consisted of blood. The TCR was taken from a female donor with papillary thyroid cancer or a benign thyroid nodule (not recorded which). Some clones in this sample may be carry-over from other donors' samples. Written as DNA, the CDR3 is TGTGCCAGCAGCCCCTCCCGACAAGGCGGGAATTCACCCCTCCACTTT. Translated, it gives CASSPSRQGGNSPLHF.